This T cell receptor beta chain was observed in a study of beta chain features in type 1 diabetes. Study conclusions and caveats: Researchers reported that naive, central memory and Treg TCRB repertoires appeared more similar in patients than in healthy donors. High-TCR-expressing cells could be over-represented by cDNA sequencing.

Turning to this clone: Its antigen is not identified.

Every donor provided one heparinised blood draw, which averaged about 120 mL. Purity exceeding 95% was reached by all sorted populations. Of the isolated RNA, all was reverse transcribed, and so the sequenced material was expressed TCRB transcripts. Clones were sequenced by immunoSEQ multiplex PCR, and TCRdb holds only the in-frame ones, with some missing. The repertoire holds 300,000 to 400,000 clones, with roughly 11% as singletons. CDR1 and CDR2 from the germline V gene are SGHRS and YFSETQ. J gave up 5 bases and V 4 bases, and 11 bases lay outside the gene matches. The length of the CDR3 is 15 residues.

Sequencing input: naive CD4+ T cells from blood. The chain employs TRBV5-1 and TRBJ1-2, with 7 bases lining up with TRBD1. The sequence was obtained from a woman in her 30s in good health. This chain's CDR3 is CASSTLPGQSYGYTF. The CDR3 DNA is TGCGCCAGCAGCACCCTACCGGGACAGTCGTATGGCTACACCTTC.